The rows below give T cell receptor beta chains drawn from one sample of a study of post-analysis software for immune sequencing data. One entry per CDR3 protein, called by TCRdb with MiXCR from the PCR reads. Of approximately 570,000 distinct CDR3 sequences in the sample, 44% were seen once. Input material: blood. Receptor source: a girl aged 5-17 years with multiple sclerosis. Each CDR3 is given with its conserved first and last residue. A D gene is named only where the DNA matches it firmly. Size values are once, few and many counts, or a class for expanded clones, and some rows have none.

v_gene,d_gene,abundance,j_gene,CDR3nt,CDR3aa
TRBV7-2,TRBD2,.,TRBJ2-7,TGTGCCAGCAGCTCTAGCGGGATGGGATCCGAGCAGTACTTC,CASSSSGMGSEQYF
TRBV20-1,TRBD1,.,TRBJ2-7,TGCAGTGCTAGACCTACCGACAGGGGGTTGAACGAGCAGTACTTC,CSARPTDRGLNEQYF
TRBV6-1,TRBD1,.,TRBJ2-7,TGTGCCAGCAGGGGGACAGGGGTGTTCGATGAGCAGTACTTC,CASRGTGVFDEQYF
TRBV20-1,TRBD2,once,TRBJ2-1,TGCAGTGCTAGAGGGGGGACTAGCGGGGGCTACGAGCAGTTCTTC,CSARGGTSGGYEQFF
TRBV15,.,few,TRBJ1-2,TGTGCCACCAGCAGAGATATAGGACAGAACGATGGCTACACCTTC,CATSRDIGQNDGYTF
TRBV3-1,TRBD2,few,TRBJ2-1,TGTGCCAGCAACCCTACAACCTCCGGGACTAGCGTTGGCAATGAGCAGTTCTTC,CASNPTTSGTSVGNEQFF
TRBV7-8,TRBD2,few,TRBJ2-1,TGTGCCAGCAGCTTACCAGCGGGGGGACCCTACAATGAGCAGTTCTTC,CASSLPAGGPYNEQFF
TRBV12-3/TRBV12-4,.,.,TRBJ2-5,TGTGCCAGCAGTCCCGGGACTCACTCGTACTTC,CASSPGTHSYF
TRBV11-2,TRBD1,.,TRBJ2-7,TGTGCCAGCAGCTCTAGACCGGGACAGGGGGTGTACGAGCAGTACTTC,CASSSRPGQGVYEQYF
TRBV29-1,.,.,TRBJ2-1,TGCAGCGTTGTTTCCATCCCTAAGCGGAGCTCCTACAATGAGCAGTTCTTC,CSVVSIPKRSSYNEQFF
TRBV20-1,.,.,TRBJ1-5,TGCAGTGCTAGGCAGACCCAGAATCGGCCTCAGCATTTT,CSARQTQNRPQHF
TRBV10-3,.,.,TRBJ2-5,TGTGCCATCAGTGAGAGGGAGACTACGGGGCAGTACTTC,CAISERETTGQYF
TRBV6-2/TRBV6-3,.,.,TRBJ2-1,TGTGCCAGCCGGCCCTACTCCTACAATGAGCAGTTCTTC,CASRPYSYNEQFF